The rows below give T cell receptor beta chains drawn from one sample of a study of blood T cells in healthy people across ages. TCRdb re-derived calls from the 5' RACE reads in MiXCR, one entry per CDR3 protein. Of approximately 780,000 distinct CDR3 sequences in the sample, under 30% were seen once. A further study also used this sample, focusing on T cells of mothers and their children.

Sequencing was carried out using blood. These receptor sequences come from a boy younger than 18 in good health. CDR3s include the opening cysteine and the closing phenylalanine or tryptophan. The D gene is left open where the match is weak. A clone size is listed for some rows: how often the clone was seen (once, few, many), or a class if it is expanded.

V gene	clone size	D gene	J gene	CDR3 DNA	CDR3 protein
TRBV6-4	.	.	TRBJ2-3	TGTGCCAGCAGTGAAGGTGGGGGGGCCGCAGATACGCAGTATTTT	CASSEGGGAADTQYF
TRBV19	few	.	TRBJ1-3	TGTGCCAGTAGTATCAGCCGGACGAGCTCTGGAAACACCATATATTTT	CASSISRTSSGNTIYF
TRBV27	few	TRBD2	TRBJ2-7	TGTGCCAGCAGTTTGGTCGGGACTAGCGGGGGCCCTAGCTCCTACGAGCAGTACTTC	CASSLVGTSGGPSSYEQYF
TRBV29-1	.	TRBD1	TRBJ2-7	TGCAGCGTTCGGGACAGGGCATGGCCCTACGAGCAGTACTTC	CSVRDRAWPYEQYF
TRBV9	.	TRBD2	TRBJ2-2	TGTGCCAGCAGCGCTCGGACTAGCGGAAACACCGGGGAGCTGTTTTTT	CASSARTSGNTGELFF
TRBV7-9	.	TRBD1	TRBJ2-5	TGTGCCAGCAGCTTAGGGACAGGGGGCTTCGAGACCCAGTACTTC	CASSLGTGGFETQYF
TRBV12-3/TRBV12-4	.	TRBD1	TRBJ1-2	TGTGCCAGCGGGACAGGGGGTTCCAAGGCTGGCTACACCTTC	CASGTGGSKAGYTF
TRBV2	.	TRBD1	TRBJ1-1	TGTGCCAGCAGTGATACAGGGGATCCCAAAGCTTTCTTT	CASSDTGDPKAFF
TRBV6-1	few	.	TRBJ1-2	TGTGCCAGCAGCCCTAGGGAGGGTGGCTACACCTTC	CASSPREGGYTF
TRBV12-3/TRBV12-4	.	TRBD1	TRBJ1-2	TGTGCCAGCAGTTGGACAGGGAATAACTATGGCTACACCTTC	CASSWTGNNYGYTF
TRBV20-1	.	TRBD1	TRBJ1-6	TGCAGTGCTAGATGGGACAGGGCTGGGCCCCTCCACTTT	CSARWDRAGPLHF
TRBV20-1	few	.	TRBJ2-5	TGCAGTGCGGGAAGAGTTGGGTTTCGGGAGACCCAGTACTTC	CSAGRVGFRETQYF
TRBV12-3/TRBV12-4	.	TRBD1	TRBJ2-1	TGTGCCAGCAGTCCCTGGACAGGGAGCTCCTACAATGAGCAGTTCTTC	CASSPWTGSSYNEQFF
TRBV6-5	few	TRBD2	TRBJ2-5	TGTGCCAGCAGGACTAGCGGGTCAGAGACCCAGTACTTC	CASRTSGSETQYF
TRBV13	.	TRBD1	TRBJ2-4	TGTGCCAGCAGCCGTCGACAGGGCGACAAAAACATTCAGTACTTC	CASSRRQGDKNIQYF
TRBV5-1	.	.	TRBJ1-3	TGCGCCAGCAGCTTGGATCCGGCGCCCTCTGGAAACACCATATATTTT	CASSLDPAPSGNTIYF
TRBV7-6	few	TRBD1	TRBJ2-5	TGTGCCAGCAGCTTAGAGGGGGCCCCCCCTTTGGAGACCCAGTACTTC	CASSLEGAPPLETQYF
TRBV10-2	.	.	TRBJ1-1	TGCGCCAGCAGTGACAAGGGGAACGTCGCTGAAGCTTTCTTT	CASSDKGNVAEAFF
TRBV9	few	TRBD2	TRBJ2-2	TGTGCCAGCAGCGAGAGCCGAGCGGGGCCCGGGGAGCTGTTTTTT	CASSESRAGPGELFF
TRBV12-3/TRBV12-4	few	.	TRBJ2-1	TGTGCCAGCAGTTTTGCCAGGAGCTCCTACAATGAGCAGTTCTTC	CASSFARSSYNEQFF
TRBV20-1	.	.	TRBJ2-7	TGCAGTGCTAGGTCCAGAGACTACGAGCAGTACTTC	CSARSRDYEQYF
TRBV9	.	.	TRBJ2-1	TGTGCCAGCAGCGCGCCCCCCGGGAACAATGAGCAGTTCTTC	CASSAPPGNNEQFF
TRBV3-1	few	.	TRBJ1-2	TGTGCCAGCAGCCCCATAGGACAGATCTATGGCTACACCTTC	CASSPIGQIYGYTF
TRBV20-1	few	.	TRBJ1-5	TGCAGTGCTAGTCTAGGATTTAACAATCAGCCCCAGCATTTT	CSASLGFNNQPQHF
TRBV7-9	.	.	TRBJ2-1	TGTGCCAGCAGCCCACCCGGGAACGCGTTCAATGAGCAGTTCTTC	CASSPPGNAFNEQFF
TRBV6-5	few	.	TRBJ2-7	TGTGCCAGCAGCCGAGAGCTGCGGGGAGGCTACGAGCAGTACTTC	CASSRELRGGYEQYF
TRBV6-5	few	TRBD2	TRBJ2-7	TGTGCCAGCAGGCGGACTAGCGGGAATTCCTACGGGCAGTACTTC	CASRRTSGNSYGQYF
TRBV20-1	.	TRBD1	TRBJ1-1	TGCAGTGCTTCCGGACAGGGGGCTGTTATGAACACTGAAGCTTTCTTT	CSASGQGAVMNTEAFF
TRBV6-6	.	TRBD1	TRBJ2-7	TGTGCCAGCAGTTCCGAGACAGGGAGATACGAGCAGTACTTC	CASSSETGRYEQYF
TRBV9	few	.	TRBJ2-3	TGTGCCAGCAGCGTAGTCGCGGTTAGCACAGATACGCAGTATTTT	CASSVVAVSTDTQYF
TRBV4-2	few	.	TRBJ1-4	TGTGCCAGCAGCCAAGCAATAGGTGAAAAACTGTTTTTT	CASSQAIGEKLFF
TRBV30	many	TRBD1	TRBJ1-1	TGTGCCCATGGGACAGGGGGATTGAACACTGAAGCTTTCTTT	CAHGTGGLNTEAFF
TRBV11-2	.	TRBD2	TRBJ2-5	TGTGCCAGCACCGAACGGCTAGCGGGGGGTTTAGAGACCCAGTACTTC	CASTERLAGGLETQYF
TRBV6-6	few	TRBD1	TRBJ2-7	TGTGCCACTTCGACAGGGTCCCCCTACGAGCAGTACTTC	CATSTGSPYEQYF
TRBV2	.	TRBD1	TRBJ1-2	TGTGCCAGCAGTGGACAGGGGGATGGCTACACCTTC	CASSGQGDGYTF
TRBV3-1	.	.	TRBJ2-5	TGTGCCAGCAGCCAAGAGCTAATGCCGGAAGAGACCCAGTACTTC	CASSQELMPEETQYF
TRBV19	.	.	TRBJ1-5	TGTGCCAGTAAAGAGGGGCGAAATAGCAATCAGCCCCAGCATTTT	CASKEGRNSNQPQHF
TRBV11-2	.	.	TRBJ2-3	TGTGCCAGCAGCTTAGACGAAGGTGACTCCTCGTGGAATACGCAGTATTTT	CASSLDEGDSSWNTQYF
TRBV4-1	.	TRBD1	TRBJ1-2	TGCGCCAGCAGCCAATCGAACGGACAGGCCAAAGAGAACTATGGCTACACCTTC	CASSQSNGQAKENYGYTF
TRBV30	.	.	TRBJ2-3	TGTGCCTGGCACGGGGGCCCTAAGACAGATACGCAGTATTTT	CAWHGGPKTDTQYF
TRBV9	.	.	TRBJ2-5	TGTGCCAGCAGCGAAAGCACCTGGGAGGAGACCCAGTACTTC	CASSESTWEETQYF
TRBV2	few	.	TRBJ2-7	TGTGCCAGCGGTAGGGGGACCTCCTATGAGCAGTACTTC	CASGRGTSYEQYF
TRBV28	.	.	TRBJ2-7	TGTGCCAGCAGTTTACTCCGGGGGGCGCGGGACGAGCAGTACTTC	CASSLLRGARDEQYF
TRBV12-3/TRBV12-4	.	TRBD1	TRBJ1-1	TGTGCCAGCAGTCGACAGGGACTGACTGAAGCTTTCTTT	CASSRQGLTEAFF
TRBV7-8	few	.	TRBJ1-3	TGTGCCAGCAGCTTCCCTCCCCCTGGAAACACCATATATTTT	CASSFPPPGNTIYF
TRBV7-2	.	TRBD2	TRBJ2-5	TGTGCCAGCAGCTACCAGCGGGGACAAGAGACCCAGTACTTC	CASSYQRGQETQYF